This record concerns one T cell receptor (beta chain) sequence. Its specificity is not known. The assay was immunoSEQ multiplex PCR, and TCRdb's table has in-frame clones only and misses some. The sample lists 55,000 or so clones; around three quarters were seen once. The CDR3 runs to 15 residues. Trimming took off 2 bases at V and 0 bases at J, with 9 bases between the two ends. Germline V gene sequence: CDR1 SGHDT, CDR2 YYEEEE. This record comes from a study of vaccination effects on CD4 cells after COVID-19. Within the ViraFEST assay, antigen-specific CD4+ T cells underwent expansion with viral peptide pools prior to sequencing. A 10-day culture period preceded the isolation of CD4+ T cells. Documented for the person is a PCR-confirmed SARS-CoV-2 infection occurring between March and December 2020. Negative control cultures received an HIV-1 Nef peptide pool.

This TCR came from a human donor who had a prior SARS-CoV-2 infection. The sample was CD4+ T cells from PBMCs cultured with HIV peptides, taken before COVID-19 vaccination. The subset here: HIV-1 Nef peptide pool negative control/reference culture. This chain connects TRBV5-6 to TRBJ1-3; no definite D call. CDR3 sequence (DNA): TGTGCCAGCAGCTTAAAGCTCTTCTCTGGAAACACCATATATTTT. Protein product: CASSLKLFSGNTIYF.